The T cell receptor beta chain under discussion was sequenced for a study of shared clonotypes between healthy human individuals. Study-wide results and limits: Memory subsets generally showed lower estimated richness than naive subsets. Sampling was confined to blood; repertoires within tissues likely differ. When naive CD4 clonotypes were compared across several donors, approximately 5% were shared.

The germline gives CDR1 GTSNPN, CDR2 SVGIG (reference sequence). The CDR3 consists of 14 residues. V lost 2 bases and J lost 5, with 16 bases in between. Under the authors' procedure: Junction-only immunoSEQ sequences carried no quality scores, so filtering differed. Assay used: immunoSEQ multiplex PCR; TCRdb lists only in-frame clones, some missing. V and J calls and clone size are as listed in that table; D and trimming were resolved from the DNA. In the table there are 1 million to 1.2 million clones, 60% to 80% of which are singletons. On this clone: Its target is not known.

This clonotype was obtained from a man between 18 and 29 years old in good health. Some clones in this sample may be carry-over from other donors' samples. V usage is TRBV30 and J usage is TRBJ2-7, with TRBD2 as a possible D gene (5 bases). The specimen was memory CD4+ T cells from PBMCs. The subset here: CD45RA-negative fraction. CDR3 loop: CAWSYGGRVDEQYF. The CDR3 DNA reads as TGTGCCTGGAGTTATGGAGGTCGGGTGGACGAGCAGTACTTC.